The next 27 T cell receptor beta chains were all read from a single sample in a study of blood T cell repertoires in COVID-19. Assay: immunoSEQ multiplex PCR; the TCRdb copy retains only in-frame clones and omits some. The table has about 98,000 clones, approximately 89% seen once. The material sequenced was peripheral blood. These receptors all come from a man aged 45 to 65 with acute or convalescent COVID-19.

The chain has TRBV19 and TRBJ1-2; 7 bases map to TRBD1. The CDR3 loop spans 15 amino acids. From germline, CDR1 is LNHDA and CDR2 SQIVND (reference sequence). Trimming cost V 6 bases and J 4 bases; bases outside gene matches: 11. For the CDR3, the DNA is TGTGCCAGTAGAAACGACCCGGGACAGTCCTATGGCTACACCTTC. Amino acid sequence: CASRNDPGQSYGYTF.

The gene calls are TRBV13 and TRBJ2-7; TRBD1 matches at 9 bases. The CDR3 is 14 residues long. Germline CDR1 PRHDT, CDR2 FYEKMQ (reference sequence). Unmatched junction bases numbered 10, after V lost 6 bases and J lost 7 bases. The DNA for the CDR3 is TGTGCCAGCAGTCTCAACAGGGGGCGAGGGGAGCAGTACTTC. Residues: CASSLNRGRGEQYF.

This sequence joins TRBV10-2 and TRBJ2-3, with TRBD1 matching over 7 bases. The V and J ends lost 6 bases and 5 bases, in that order; junction bases with no gene match: 8. The CDR3 is made up of 14 amino acids. Per germline, CDR1 WSHSY and CDR2 SAAADI. In nucleotides, the CDR3 is TGCGCCAGCAGACCGACAGGGATGCAAGATACGCAGTATTTT. Protein sequence: CASRPTGMQDTQYF.

The J gene is TRBJ1-5, the V gene TRBV6-1, with TRBD1 as a possible D gene (6 bases). Trimming stripped 2 bases from V and 2 bases from J, with 25 bases between. Germline assignment: CDR1 MNHNS and CDR2 SASEGT. The CDR3 has 20 amino acids. The chain's CDR3 is CASSERGRAGAFRGNQPQHF. CDR3 coding DNA: TGTGCCAGCAGTGAAAGAGGTAGGGCAGGGGCTTTCCGAGGCAATCAGCCCCAGCATTTT.

The chain employs TRBV16 and TRBJ1-5, with a weak D call TRBD1 (6 bases). There are 15 residues in the CDR3. The V and J ends lost 0 bases and 4 bases respectively, with 10 bases between them. The germline V gene encodes CDR1 KGHSY and CDR2 FQNENV. The CDR3 DNA sequence: TGTGCCAGCAGCCAATCGGGGCAGGGGAATCAGCCCCAGCATTTT. Translating gives CASSQSGQGNQPQHF.

There are a few counts of this clone. The V and J genes are TRBV6-5 and TRBJ1-2, with no clear D. The V and J ends lost 5 bases and 5 bases respectively, with 12 bases between them. The length of the CDR3 is 13 residues. Germline-derived CDR1 and CDR2 are MNHEY and SVGAGI. The CDR3 nucleotides are TGTGCCAGCAGTACCTCCCTCGGGTATGGCTACACCTTC. Its protein product is CASSTSLGYGYTF.

This clone was observed a single time. The chain combines TRBV2 with TRBJ1-3; D might be TRBD1 (5 bases). Trimming pared 4 bases from V and 7 bases from J, leaving 11 bases between. This CDR3 comprises 13 residues. The V gene's germline CDR1 is SNHLY and CDR2 FYNNEI. CDR3 coding DNA: TGTGCCAGCAGTGGGGGCATTGAGAACACCATATATTTT. Residues: CASSGGIENTIYF.

The chain carries TRBV5-1 and TRBJ2-7; possible D gene TRBD2, 5 bases. The CDR3 contains 14 residues. Trimming shortened V by 1 base and J by 2 bases, and 10 bases separated the two germline ends. The germline V gene encodes CDR1 SGHRS and CDR2 YFSETQ. DNA for the CDR3: TGCGCCAGCAGCTTGTCCTACGGGACCTACGAGCAGTACTTC. It is translated as CASSLSYGTYEQYF.

This chain uses TRBV27 with TRBJ1-5, with D unresolved. The CDR3 consists of 15 residues. With 2 bases removed from V and 0 bases from J, the gap between germline ends came to 8 bases. The germline gives CDR1 MNHEY, CDR2 SMNVEV (reference sequence). The DNA for the CDR3 is TGTGCCAGCAGTTTAGAGGGTTATAGCAATCAGCCCCAGCATTTT. Protein product: CASSLEGYSNQPQHF.

The rearrangement links TRBV4-1 to TRBJ2-1; TRBD2 agrees at 10 bases. CDR1 is MGHRA, CDR2 YSYEKL, per germline. J was trimmed by 2 bases and V by 5 bases; bases with no gene match: 6. The CDR3 covers 16 residues. This CDR3 reads CASSARLAGTYNEQFF. For the CDR3, the DNA is TGCGCCAGCAGCGCACGACTAGCGGGTACCTACAATGAGCAGTTCTTC.

The rearrangement joins TRBV6-5 to TRBJ1-1; D may be TRBD1 (6 bases). Germline V gene sequence: CDR1 MNHEY, CDR2 SVGAGI. The CDR3 sequence is 15 residues long. Between the trimmed V and J ends, which lost 6 bases and 0 bases, there was a span of 14 bases. CDR3 DNA sequence: TGTGCCAGCAGGCCCTACAGGGCTTTGAACACTGAAGCTTTCTTT. Protein product: CASRPYRALNTEAFF.

The chain joins TRBV24-1 to TRBJ2-1, with TRBD2 matching 13 bases. The CDR3 is 18 amino acids. The junction had 7 bases not matched to a gene; V was cut back by 6 bases and J by 0 bases. Germline lookup yields CDR1 KGHDR and CDR2 SFDVKD. CDR3 sequence reads: CATSPGLAGPSSYNEQFF. CDR3 coding DNA: TGTGCCACCAGTCCGGGACTAGCGGGACCTAGCTCCTACAATGAGCAGTTCTTC.

This clone has more than one count but fewer than ten. The V call is TRBV2, the J call TRBJ1-5; a weak D match, TRBD1 (5 bases). The CDR3 extends over 14 amino acids. CDR1 is SNHLY and CDR2 is FYNNEI in the germline V gene. Trimming pared 9 bases from V and 3 bases from J, leaving 15 bases between. CDR3 residues: CASRWGTSNQPQHF. CDR3 in DNA: TGTGCCAGTCGGTGGGGCACATCCAATCAGCCCCAGCATTTT.

The V and J genes are TRBV11-2 and TRBJ1-2; D might be TRBD1 (5 bases). Trimming left V 5 bases short and J 5 bases short, with 24 bases between. CDR1 is SGHAT and CDR2 is FQNNGV in the germline V gene. The CDR3 consists of 17 residues. The CDR3 nucleotides read TGTGCCAGCAGCCAAAATCCCCCGAACCGAAAGGGGTATGGCTACACCTTC. As protein: CASSQNPPNRKGYGYTF. The variable domain in full, completed from reference TRBV11-2 and TRBJ1-2, reads EAGVAQSPRYKIIEKRQSVAFWCNPISGHATLYWYQQILGQGPKLLIQFQNNGVVDDSQLPKDRFSAERLKGVDSTLKIQPAKLEDSAVYLCASSQNPPNRKGYGYTFGSGTRLTVV.

This clone was observed a single time. In DNA, the CDR3 is TGTGCCAGCAGTATAGCGGGATACTTCTACAATGAGCAGTTCTTC. Encoded protein: CASSIAGYFYNEQFF. V usage is TRBV2 and J usage is TRBJ2-1, with 8 positions matching TRBD2. The CDR3 extends over 15 amino acids. Germline V lookup: CDR1 SNHLY, CDR2 FYNNEI. V lost 5 bases, J lost 3 bases, and 6 bases stayed unmatched.

This clone was seen only a few times. The rearrangement links TRBV10-1 to TRBJ1-3; D gene ambiguous. This CDR3 has 16 residues. Between the trimmed V and J ends, which lost 0 bases and 0 bases, there was a span of 9 bases. Germline CDR1 reads WNHNN; CDR2 reads SYGVQD (reference sequence). The CDR3 region has the DNA TGCGCCAGCAGTGAGTCGGGTAGGAGCTCTGGAAACACCATATATTTT. Protein: CASSESGRSSGNTIYF.

The chain has TRBV5-4 and TRBJ2-5, with 10 bases that match TRBD1. Trimming at V came to 9 bases and at J to 1 base, leaving 6 bases not matched to a gene. CDR1 SGHNT and CDR2 YYREEE come from the germline V gene (reference sequence). The CDR3 spans 14 residues. CDR3 amino acids: CATSGTGVQETQYF. In DNA form, the CDR3 reads TGTGCCACGTCCGGGACAGGGGTCCAAGAGACCCAGTACTTC.

This clone showed up just once. This chain uses TRBV2 with TRBJ2-2; a weak D match, TRBD1 (6 bases). This CDR3 region has 14 residues. Per the germline V gene, CDR1 is SNHLY and CDR2 is FYNNEI. Deletions cut 5 bases from V and 4 bases from J, with 11 bases between. In nucleotides, the CDR3 is TGTGCCAGCAGTCCTGTCAGGGGCACCGGGGAGCTGTTTTTT. This translates into CASSPVRGTGELFF. Combining the CDR3 with reference TRBV2 and TRBJ2-2 gives the whole variable domain EPEVTQTPSHQVTQMGQEVILRCVPISNHLYFYWYRQILGQKVEFLVSFYNNEISEKSEIFDDQFSVERPDGSNFTLKIRSTKLEDSAMYFCASSPVRGTGELFFGEGSRLTVL.

This clone has just one count. This chain joins TRBV19 and TRBJ1-2; 9 bases are a match to TRBD1. J gave up 3 bases and V 6 bases, and 5 bases lay outside the gene matches. The CDR3 spans 14 residues. Per germline, CDR1 LNHDA and CDR2 SQIVND (reference sequence). CDR3 sequence (DNA): TGTGCCAGTAGCAAGGACAGGGGACACTATGGCTACACCTTC. Translating it yields CASSKDRGHYGYTF.

This chain uses TRBV7-3 with TRBJ2-3; tentative D call: TRBD2 (6 bases). The V end was cut by 5 bases, the J end by 6 bases, with 15 bases between. This CDR3 has 14 amino acids. Germline assignment: CDR1 SGHTA and CDR2 FQGTGA. The CDR3 DNA reads TGTGCCAGCAGCCCTAGGGGAGGAGTGGATACGCAGTATTTT. Translated, it gives CASSPRGGVDTQYF.

The chain uses TRBV5-1 and TRBJ2-1, with a tentative D call TRBD2 (5 bases). V was clipped by 1 base and J by 10 bases, with 9 bases between them. The CDR3 contains 12 residues. In germline, CDR1 is SGHRS, CDR2 YFSETQ. CDR3 sequence: CASSLLAGEQFF. The CDR3 DNA sequence: TGCGCCAGCAGCTTGCTAGCTGGAGAGCAGTTCTTC.

The table lists this clone with a count of one. This chain connects TRBV15 to TRBJ2-2; D gene uncertain. V lost 1 base and J lost 1, with 10 bases in between. The CDR3 is 16 amino acids. Germline V gene data show CDR1 as LNHNV and CDR2 as YYDKDF (reference sequence). Here the CDR3 reads CATSRAEPRNTGELFF. In DNA form, the CDR3 reads TGTGCCACCAGCAGAGCAGAACCCAGGAACACCGGGGAGCTGTTTTTT. The variable domain in full, completed from reference TRBV15 and TRBJ2-2, reads DAMVIQNPRYQVTQFGKPVTLSCSQTLNHNVMYWYQQKSSQAPKLLFHYYDKDFNNEADTPDNFQSRRPNTSFCFLDIRSPGLGDTAMYLCATSRAEPRNTGELFFGEGSRLTVL.

This clone was found once. The rearrangement uses TRBV19 and TRBJ1-2; TRBD1 matches 7 bases. Per the germline V gene, CDR1 is LNHDA and CDR2 is SQIVND (reference sequence). There are 12 residues in the CDR3. J lost 5 bases, V lost 8 bases, and 5 bases had no gene match. The CDR3 region is CASPRDRYGYTF. In DNA, the CDR3 is TGTGCCAGTCCCCGGGACAGATATGGCTACACCTTC.

This clone was seen just once. The chain has TRBV30 and TRBJ1-5; D is uncertain. The ends were cut back, 2 bases at V and 0 bases at J, with 2 bases in the middle. Germline CDR1 GTSNPN, CDR2 SVGIG (reference sequence). This CDR3 region has 12 residues. The CDR3 DNA sequence: TGTGCCTGGAGTCATAGCAATCAGCCCCAGCATTTT. Its translation: CAWSHSNQPQHF.

The chain links TRBV6-5 to TRBJ2-7; 11 bases align to TRBD2. V shed 6 bases, J shed 3 bases, and the junction held 7 bases outside the gene matches. CDR1 MNHEY and CDR2 SVGAGI come from the germline V gene. This CDR3 has 15 residues. Written as DNA, the CDR3 is TGTGCCAGCAGGGCCACTAGCGGGAGTATCTACGAGCAGTACTTC. Translating it yields CASRATSGSIYEQYF.

The rearrangement links TRBV10-3 to TRBJ1-2; 7 nucleotides agree with TRBD1. Trimming took 4 bases from V and 6 from J; bases not matched to a gene: 5. The CDR3 loop spans 13 amino acids. Per germline, CDR1 ENHRY and CDR2 SYGVKD. In DNA, the CDR3 is TGTGCCATCAGTGGGACGACAGGGAATGGCTACACCTTC. Translation gives CAISGTTGNGYTF.

This clone was found a few times. The chain joins TRBV3-1 (or the pseudogene TRBV3-2) to TRBJ2-7; D might be TRBD1 (5 bases). The V and J ends lost 1 base and 2 bases respectively, with 12 bases between them. CDR3 length equals 15 residues. Per germline, CDR1 LGHDT and CDR2 YNNKEL (reference sequence). The CDR3 reads CASSQGLGQTYEQYF. The CDR3 DNA reads as TGTGCCAGCAGCCAAGGACTGGGGCAAACCTACGAGCAGTACTTC.